This TCR beta chain was captured by sequencing in a study of T-cell memory formation after mild COVID-19. In the study overall: Each donor largely had its own TCR clusters.

TCRdb passed the 5' RACE reads through MiXCR, listing each CDR3 protein once. Here the sample spans approximately 250,000 distinct CDR3 sequences, over 15% being singletons. CDR3 length: 16 residues. With 4 bases clipped from V and 7 bases from J, the junction kept 9 bases outside the gene matches. Looked up from germline, CDR1 is LGHNA and CDR2 is YSLEER. V usage is TRBV4-3 and J usage is TRBJ1-6; TRBD1 matches at 8 bases. The sequence came from a man in his late teens or twenties who had mild COVID-19 (a few samples of this study predate the infection). Cell type and time point are not known. The sample was PBMCs or a T cell subset sorted from them (not recorded which). CDR3 in DNA: TGCGCCAGCAGCCCGCGACAGGGGTCCAGAAATTCACCCCTCCACTTT. The encoded protein is CASSPRQGSRNSPLHF.